These 32 T cell receptor beta chains were sequenced from one sample in a study of shared clonotypes between healthy human individuals (dated by TCRdb to the early 2020s). Libraries were built with the immunoSEQ multiplex PCR assay. TCRdb stores this immuneACCESS table with in-frame sequences only. Part of the clones is absent; in the studies checked, under half of the shortfall reflects unresolved V genes, and no reason is known for the rest. The sample includes approximately 2,000,000 clones, with less than 95% observed a single time. 0.37% of the sample comes from the top ten. Source material: naive CD4+ T cells from PBMCs. The cell subset or site label of this sample denotes: CD45RA+ positively selected. These receptors were taken from a man aged 18 to 29 in good health. Some clones in this sample may be carry-over from other donors' samples.

This chain connects TRBV30 to TRBJ1-1, with D uncertain. Germline V gives CDR1 GTSNPN, CDR2 SVGIG (reference sequence). Trimming took 1 base from V and 11 from J, leaving 11 bases between them. CDR3 length: 11 residues. CDR3 DNA sequence: TGTGCCTGGAGTGAAAATAGGAGTGCTTTCTTT. Its protein product is CAWSENRSAFF.

The rearrangement joins TRBV28 to TRBJ2-5, with D uncertain. The ends were cut back, 3 bases at V and 9 bases at J, with 11 bases in the middle. This CDR3 region has 12 residues. Per germline, CDR1 MDHEN and CDR2 SYDVKM. The CDR3 DNA sequence: TGTGCCAGCAGTTTCCTTACTGCAGCCCAGTACTTC. This gives the protein CASSFLTAAQYF. The full variable domain, rest sourced from reference TRBV28 and TRBJ2-5, is DVKVTQSSRYLVKRTGEKVFLECVQDMDHENMFWYRQDPGLGLRLIYFSYDVKMKEKGDIPEGYSVSREKKERFSLILESASTNQTSMYLCASSFLTAAQYFGPGTRLLVL.

A remark on this clone: The sample has other DNA sequences that encode this CDR3 too. This sequence joins TRBV18 and TRBJ1-5, with D unclear. V was clipped by 3 bases and J by 4 bases, with 10 bases between them. Germline V gives CDR1 KGHSH, CDR2 LQKENI. CDR3 length: 14 amino acids. The CDR3 DNA reads TGTGCCAGCTCACCGGTGGCAGGAAATCAGCCCCAGCATTTT. It translates to CASSPVAGNQPQHF.

This rearrangement joins TRBV4-1 to TRBJ2-2; 9 positions match TRBD2. Germline V CDR1 and CDR2: MGHRA, YSYEKL. The J segment lost 4 bases and the V segment lost 3 bases, leaving 9 bases of the junction unmatched. This CDR3 spans 17 amino acids. The CDR3 loop reads CASSHPAGGPGTGELFF. The CDR3 DNA follows: TGCGCCAGCAGCCATCCGGCGGGAGGGCCGGGCACCGGGGAGCTGTTTTTT.

J is TRBJ2-5 and V is TRBV9; no definite D call. CDR1 SGDLS and CDR2 YYNGEE come from the germline V gene. V was cut by 4 bases and J by 4 bases, with 11 bases left in between. This CDR3 has 13 residues. The CDR3 sequence is CASSPAPGETQYF. The CDR3 DNA is TGTGCCAGCAGCCCCGCGCCCGGAGAGACCCAGTACTTC.

This chain uses TRBV6-5 with TRBJ2-5, with unresolved D. Trimming stripped 11 bases from V and 2 bases from J, with 15 bases between. The CDR3 runs 13 residues. The V gene's germline CDR1 is MNHEY and CDR2 SVGAGI. DNA for the CDR3: TGTGCCGCTTCCCGGACCTCACAAGAGACCCAGTACTTC. Amino acid sequence: CAASRTSQETQYF.

This clone was counted between two and nine times. DNA for the CDR3: TGTGCCAGTCAGGAGGTGGGAAGAGAAGCTTTCTTT. Translation gives CASQEVGREAFF. The V call is TRBV6-5, the J call TRBJ1-1; D gene uncertain. Per the germline V gene, CDR1 is MNHEY and CDR2 is SVGAGI. The V gene lost 9 bases and the J gene lost 8 bases, with 16 bases spanning the gap. This CDR3 spans 12 amino acids.

V and J are TRBV5-5 and TRBJ2-2; possibly TRBD1 for D (6 bases). The CDR3 sequence is 14 residues long. Germline values: CDR1 SGHKS, CDR2 YYEKEE (reference sequence). Trimming left V 7 bases short and J 2 bases short, with 12 bases between. CDR3 in DNA: TGTGCCAGCTTTGAACAGGGAAACACCGGGGAGCTGTTTTTT. Translated, it gives CASFEQGNTGELFF.

This sequence joins TRBV18 and TRBJ1-1; D perhaps matches TRBD1 (5 bases). The CDR3 is 12 amino acids. Germline V lookup: CDR1 KGHSH, CDR2 LQKENI. V was pared by 5 bases and J by 4 bases, with 8 bases between. In DNA, the CDR3 is TGTGCCAGCTCAGGGGCGGGCACTGAAGCTTTCTTT. As protein: CASSGAGTEAFF. Using reference TRBV18 and TRBJ1-1 for the parts outside the CDR3, the full variable domain is NAGVMQNPRHLVRRRGQEARLRCSPMKGHSHVYWYRQLPEEGLKFMVYLQKENIIDESGMPKERFSAEFPKEGPSILRIQQVVRGDSAAYFCASSGAGTEAFFGQGTRLTVV.

This clone came up once. This sequence joins TRBV5-1 and TRBJ2-2, with D perhaps TRBD1 (6 bases). Germline V gives CDR1 SGHRS, CDR2 YFSETQ. Trimming removed 4 bases from V and 9 bases from J, with 16 bases in between. The CDR3 has 14 residues. The chain's CDR3 is CASSPHDRTRELFF. DNA for the CDR3: TGCGCCAGCAGCCCACATGACAGGACCAGGGAGCTGTTTTTT.

The genes are TRBV5-4 and TRBJ2-1; D ambiguous. V was pared by 4 bases and J by 7 bases, with 9 bases between. The CDR3 length is 12 residues. CDR1 is SGHNT and CDR2 is YYREEE in the germline V gene (reference sequence). The CDR3 DNA follows: TGTGCCAGCAGCCCCCGCTTGAATGAGCAGTTCTTC. It translates to CASSPRLNEQFF.

The rearrangement links TRBV9 to TRBJ2-3; D possibly uses TRBD1 or TRBD2 (6 bases each). The germline V and J ends were trimmed by 3 bases and 9 bases, with 17 bases remaining between them. Germline V gene lookup returns CDR1 SGDLS and CDR2 YYNGEE. The CDR3 has 14 residues. Written as DNA, the CDR3 is TGTGCCAGCAGCGAGCGGGCTTATCAGGGGACGCAGTATTTT. Amino acids: CASSERAYQGTQYF.

The rearrangement uses TRBV5-1 and TRBJ2-5; the match to TRBD1 covers 7 bases. The CDR3 has 16 amino acids. The germline V gene encodes CDR1 SGHRS and CDR2 YFSETQ. V shed 4 bases, J shed 1 base, and the junction held 10 bases outside the gene matches. CDR3 sequence reads: CASSNGQVWGQETQYF. CDR3 bases: TGCGCCAGCAGCAACGGACAGGTTTGGGGCCAAGAGACCCAGTACTTC.

The CDR3 region is CAWSGTGAYEQYF. The CDR3 region has the DNA TGTGCCTGGAGTGGGACAGGGGCCTACGAGCAGTACTTC. The genes are TRBV30 and TRBJ2-7; 9 positions match TRBD1. Losses at the gene ends were 1 base for V and 2 bases for J; bases not matched to a gene: 0. This CDR3 is built from 13 residues. Germline V gene lookup returns CDR1 GTSNPN and CDR2 SVGIG (reference sequence).

This clone was recorded only once. The genes are TRBV27 and TRBJ2-2, with a possible D match to TRBD2 (6 bases). The CDR3 consists of 16 residues. Trimming took off 6 bases at V and 0 bases at J, with 14 bases between the two ends. Germline V gene data show CDR1 as MNHEY and CDR2 as SMNVEV (reference sequence). The CDR3 region has the DNA TGTGCCAGCAGCTTACAAGCGGGCACGAACACCGGGGAGCTGTTTTTT. Protein sequence: CASSLQAGTNTGELFF.

J is TRBJ2-3 and V is TRBV7-8; D not certain. V gave up 5 bases and J gave up 8 bases, with 26 bases separating them. The CDR3 is 17 residues long. Germline CDR1 and CDR2: SGHVS and FQNEAQ. In DNA form, the CDR3 reads TGTGCCAGCAGCACCAAGCGAGCCGACCCAACGCGCGCTACGCAGTATTTT. The encoded protein is CASSTKRADPTRATQYF.

In this sample, this clone turned up a few times. The chain carries TRBV30 and TRBJ2-2, with unresolved D. V was pared by 0 bases and J by 5 bases, with 10 bases between. This CDR3 comprises 14 residues. Germline assignment: CDR1 GTSNPN and CDR2 SVGIG (reference sequence). In DNA form, the CDR3 reads TGTGCCTGGAGTGTATCGCAGTGGACCGGGGAGCTGTTTTTT. Its protein product is CAWSVSQWTGELFF.

CDR3 residues: CASNLQSWGGRTGELFF. The CDR3 bases are TGTGCCAGCAACCTCCAGAGCTGGGGAGGGCGGACCGGGGAGCTGTTTTTT. The chain carries TRBV11-2 and TRBJ2-2, with 7 nucleotides matching TRBD2. Germline CDR1 and CDR2: SGHAT and FQNNGV. The CDR3 runs to 17 residues. V lost 7 bases, J lost 5 bases, and 16 bases stayed unmatched.

The V gene is TRBV30, the J gene TRBJ1-5, with D tentatively TRBD1 (5 bases). Germline V gene data show CDR1 as GTSNPN and CDR2 as SVGIG (reference sequence). Trimming left V 2 bases short and J 12 bases short, with 14 bases between. The CDR3 has 12 amino acids. The CDR3 DNA reads TGTGCCTGGAGTAAAGCCGCAGGGATCCAGCATTTT. Amino acid sequence: CAWSKAAGIQHF. Looking up the rest from reference TRBV30 and TRBJ1-5 gives the full variable domain: SQTIHQWPATLVQPVGSPLSLECTVEGTSNPNLYWYRQAAGRGLQLLFYSVGIGQISSEVPQNLSASRPQDRQFILSSKKLLLSDSGFYLCAWSKAAGIQHFGDGTRLSIL.

This sequence joins TRBV7-9 and TRBJ2-5; D might be TRBD1 (5 bases). The last part of the DNA fits TRBJ2-7 better; the J call may be wrong. CDR3 length equals 14 residues. Germline V gives CDR1 SEHNR, CDR2 FQNEAQ (reference sequence). The CDR3 DNA reads as TGTGCCAGCAGCTTACAGGGTGGGGACTACGAGCAGTACTTC. Encoded protein: CASSLQGGDYEQYF.

This sequence joins TRBV5-1 and TRBJ2-1, with D perhaps being TRBD1 or TRBD2 (5 bases each). The V gene's germline CDR1 is SGHRS and CDR2 YFSETQ. The CDR3 contains 15 residues. Trimming removed 4 bases at V and 2 bases at J, with 13 bases between. The CDR3 region has the DNA TGCGCCAGCAGCCCAGGGACGGAAGCCTACAATGAGCAGTTCTTC. Translating it yields CASSPGTEAYNEQFF.

This clone has just a few counts. The chain links TRBV11-2 to TRBJ1-2, with D possibly TRBD1 on 6 matching bases. The CDR3 length is 14 residues. Trimming stripped 4 bases from V and 5 bases from J, with 14 bases between. Germline V lookup: CDR1 SGHAT, CDR2 FQNNGV. CDR3 DNA sequence: TGTGCCAGCAGCTCCGCTCGGGGGCTTTATGGCTACACCTTC. Translating it yields CASSSARGLYGYTF.

V gene TRBV15 combines with J gene TRBJ2-2; 14 positions agree with TRBD2. V gave up 3 bases and J gave up 7 bases; unmatched junction bases: 13. There are 19 residues in the CDR3. Germline values: CDR1 LNHNV, CDR2 YYDKDF (reference sequence). CDR3 bases: TGTGCCACCAGCAGCACAACCGGGACTAGCGGGAGTTTCATCGGGGAGCTGTTTTTT. It is translated as CATSSTTGTSGSFIGELFF.

V gene TRBV7-2 combines with J gene TRBJ2-1; D possibly corresponds to TRBD2 (5 bases). Per germline, CDR1 SGHTA and CDR2 FQGNSA. CDR3 length: 17 residues. V was cut by 5 bases and J by 4 bases, with 21 bases left in between. CDR3 loop: CASSPQGGSYRYNEQFF. The CDR3, as DNA: TGTGCCAGCAGCCCCCAAGGCGGGTCTTACCGTTACAATGAGCAGTTCTTC.

V is TRBV10-2 and J is TRBJ2-5, with a weak D call TRBD2 (5 bases). The CDR3 totals 15 residues. Between the trimmed V and J ends, which lost 2 bases and 7 bases, there was a span of 17 bases. Germline values: CDR1 WSHSY, CDR2 SAAADI. The CDR3 DNA is TGCGCCAGCAGTGAGGCTCGAGTCTCTGAGGGGACCCAGTACTTC. Translated, it gives CASSEARVSEGTQYF.

This chain links TRBV10-3 with TRBJ1-1, with a possible D match to TRBD1 (6 bases). Germline values: CDR1 ENHRY, CDR2 SYGVKD. Deletions cut 6 bases from V and 0 bases from J, with 11 bases between. This CDR3 is built from 14 residues. The CDR3 here is CAISQQGVNTEAFF. The CDR3 DNA follows: TGTGCCATCAGCCAACAGGGCGTGAACACTGAAGCTTTCTTT.

V gene TRBV9 combines with J gene TRBJ2-1; 9 bases are a match to TRBD2. Per the germline V gene, CDR1 is SGDLS and CDR2 is YYNGEE. V was clipped by 4 bases and J by 8 bases; unmatched bases: 10. The CDR3 contains 15 residues. CDR3 residues: CASSPGRSGSYEQFF. CDR3 coding DNA: TGTGCCAGCAGCCCGGGGCGTAGCGGGAGCTATGAGCAGTTCTTC.

The chain has TRBV5-6 and TRBJ1-2; perhaps TRBD1 as D (6 bases). The V end lost 4 bases, the J end lost 2 bases, and 15 bases lay between the germline ends. Germline lookup yields CDR1 SGHDT and CDR2 YYEEEE. The CDR3 extends over 15 amino acids. In DNA, the CDR3 is TGTGCCAGCAGCCATCCTCGGGACAACAACTATGGCTACACCTTC. It specifies CASSHPRDNNYGYTF.

This clone showed up just a few times. V usage is TRBV19 and J usage is TRBJ1-1; no firm D call. V lost 7 bases to trimming and J lost 6 bases, with 3 bases between them. The length of the CDR3 is 9 residues. The V gene's germline CDR1 is LNHDA and CDR2 SQIVND (reference sequence). The chain's CDR3 is CASNPEAFF. The CDR3 bases are TGTGCCAGTAATCCTGAAGCTTTCTTT.

The chain carries TRBV10-3 and TRBJ2-5, with a tentative D call TRBD2 (6 bases). Germline V gene lookup returns CDR1 ENHRY and CDR2 SYGVKD. The CDR3 consists of 13 residues. Trimming took off 6 bases at V and 0 bases at J, with 8 bases between the two ends. The CDR3 nucleotides read TGTGCCATCAGCGAGCGGGACCAAGAGACCCAGTACTTC. Encoded protein: CAISERDQETQYF.

The J gene is TRBJ2-2, the V gene TRBV5-8; D call uncertain. The V and J ends lost 1 base and 2 bases respectively, with 6 bases between them. CDR1 and CDR2 (germline): SGHTS, YDEGEE. The CDR3 is 14 amino acids. For the CDR3, the DNA is TGTGCCAGCAGCTTGAGCAGAAACACCGGGGAGCTGTTTTTT. This codes for CASSLSRNTGELFF. The full variable domain, its missing parts supplied by reference TRBV5-8 and TRBJ2-2, is EAGVTQSPTHLIKTRGQQATLRCSPISGHTSVYWYQQALGLGLQFLLWYDEGEERNRGNFPPRFSGRQFPNYSSELNVNALELEDSALYLCASSLSRNTGELFFGEGSRLTVL.

As DNA, the CDR3 is TGCGCCAGCAGCTTGGCGGCTAGCGTAGGCTCCTACAATGAGCAGTTCTTC. Translating gives CASSLAASVGSYNEQFF. This rearrangement joins TRBV5-1 to TRBJ2-1; weak D call: TRBD2 (6 bases). Between the trimmed V and J ends, which lost 0 bases and 0 bases, there was a span of 13 bases. The CDR3 contains 17 residues. Germline CDR1 and CDR2: SGHRS and YFSETQ.